Listed below are T cell receptor beta chains from one sample, sequenced in a study of T cell responses to AZD1222 COVID-19 vaccine. Assay used: immunoSEQ multiplex PCR; TCRdb lists only in-frame clones, some missing. The table includes roughly 100,000 clones, just over 90% detected once. The sequences come from peripheral blood, collected on day 0 of AZD1222 vaccination. Every receptor here comes from an adult in good health. CDR3s leave out the opening cysteine and the closing phenylalanine or tryptophan. The order of the fields is V gene, J gene, CDR3 protein.

v_gene: TRBV6-1; j_gene: TRBJ1-6; CDR3aa: ASSESEGNNSPLH
v_gene: TRBV13; j_gene: TRBJ1-1; CDR3aa: ASREWGDLNTEAF
v_gene: TRBV6-5; j_gene: TRBJ1-1; CDR3aa: ASRMGTQAF
v_gene: TRBV5-1; j_gene: TRBJ1-2; CDR3aa: ASSLAGNYGYT
v_gene: TRBV5-1; j_gene: TRBJ1-1; CDR3aa: ASSPRTGEAAEAF
v_gene: TRBV2; j_gene: TRBJ1-1; CDR3aa: ASRRLAWNTEAF
v_gene: TRBV6-2/TRBV6-3; j_gene: TRBJ1-1; CDR3aa: ASSGLQGLGTEAF
v_gene: TRBV16; j_gene: TRBJ2-7; CDR3aa: ASSQSTAREQY
v_gene: TRBV19; j_gene: TRBJ2-7; CDR3aa: ASSPWGGASSYEQY
v_gene: TRBV11-3; j_gene: TRBJ2-1; CDR3aa: ASSLGSGAVNEQF
v_gene: TRBV27; j_gene: TRBJ2-7; CDR3aa: ASSHPGKNGEQY
v_gene: TRBV6-5; j_gene: TRBJ2-2; CDR3aa: ASRRLDTGELF
v_gene: TRBV9; j_gene: TRBJ2-7; CDR3aa: ASSSGQWGDYEQY
v_gene: TRBV19; j_gene: TRBJ1-5; CDR3aa: ASSIMNARNQPQH
v_gene: TRBV27; j_gene: TRBJ1-2; CDR3aa: ASSSRQGLANYGYT
v_gene: TRBV11-1; j_gene: TRBJ1-1; CDR3aa: ASSLRTSEAF